The 18 T cell receptor beta chains below were found in one sample sequenced in a study of blood T cell repertoires in COVID-19. The protocol was immunoSEQ multiplex PCR, while the TCRdb copy is restricted to in-frame clones and leaves out a portion. The sample lists 100,000 to 150,000 clones, more than 75% occurring once. Sequencing was performed on peripheral blood. These receptors were taken from a human donor in a cohort sampled during active COVID-19.

This clone occurred a few times. The V call is TRBV4-1, the J call TRBJ2-1; TRBD2 aligns across 9 bases. With 3 bases clipped from V and 7 bases from J, the junction kept 10 bases outside the gene matches. The CDR3 sequence is 16 residues long. The germline gives CDR1 MGHRA, CDR2 YSYEKL. CDR3 DNA sequence: TGCGCCAGCAGCCATCAGACTAGCGGAGGGCGAAATGAGCAGTTCTTC. This codes for CASSHQTSGGRNEQFF.

The genes are TRBV18 and TRBJ2-2, with TRBD2 matching over 11 bases. Germline loops: CDR1 KGHSH, CDR2 LQKENI. CDR3 size: 18 residues. V lost 3 bases and J lost 0; bases outside the gene matches: 6. CDR3 DNA sequence: TGTGCCAGCTCACCCAAGCTAGCGGGAGGCACGAACACCGGGGAGCTGTTTTTT. Encoded protein: CASSPKLAGGTNTGELFF. The whole variable domain, filled in from reference TRBV18 and TRBJ2-2, reads NAGVMQNPRHLVRRRGQEARLRCSPMKGHSHVYWYRQLPEEGLKFMVYLQKENIIDESGMPKERFSAEFPKEGPSILRIQQVVRGDSAAYFCASSPKLAGGTNTGELFFGEGSRLTVL.

This rearrangement joins TRBV7-3 to TRBJ2-1; tentative D call: TRBD2 (6 bases). The germline V gene encodes CDR1 SGHTA and CDR2 FQGTGA. The CDR3 runs to 16 residues. V was trimmed by 6 bases and J by 2 bases, leaving 17 bases between them. CDR3 region: CASSSLSGLTYNEQFF. The CDR3 bases are TGTGCCAGCAGTAGTCTTAGCGGACTTACCTACAATGAGCAGTTCTTC.

This clone was seen only a few times. V usage is TRBV3-1 (or the pseudogene TRBV3-2) and J usage is TRBJ2-7, with 7 positions matching TRBD2. The CDR3 is 16 amino acids. The trim removed 0 bases at V and 0 bases at J, leaving 5 bases unmatched. Germline V gene data show CDR1 as LGHDT and CDR2 as YNNKEL (reference sequence). DNA for the CDR3: TGTGCCAGCAGCCAAGAGCTAGCGGCGAGCTCCTACGAGCAGTACTTC. Amino acids: CASSQELAASSYEQYF.

The rearrangement uses TRBV11-2 and TRBJ2-7; possible D gene TRBD1, 5 bases. The V and J ends lost 0 bases and 2 bases respectively, with 14 bases between them. The CDR3 extends over 16 amino acids. Germline CDR1 and CDR2: SGHAT and FQNNGV. The CDR3 DNA is TGTGCCAGCAGCTTAGATCGGGCAGGACATACCTACGAGCAGTACTTC. Translating it yields CASSLDRAGHTYEQYF.

The genes are TRBV29-1 and TRBJ2-5; 12 nucleotides align to TRBD2. The CDR3 has 14 amino acids. Looked up from germline, CDR1 is SQVTM and CDR2 is ANQGSEA. With V trimmed by 5 bases and J by 2 bases, 3 bases remained unmatched. The CDR3 DNA sequence: TGCAGCGTTCAAGGACTAGCGGGGCAAGAGACCCAGTACTTC. Residues: CSVQGLAGQETQYF.

This chain links TRBV7-9 with TRBJ2-1; 12 bases map to TRBD2. The trim removed 5 bases at V and 8 bases at J, leaving 13 bases unmatched. The CDR3 contains 17 residues. CDR1 and CDR2 from the germline V gene are SEHNR and FQNEAQ (reference sequence). The CDR3 DNA reads TGTGCCAGCAGCCATGGACTAGCGGGACCCAAGCTCGATGAGCAGTTCTTC. This translates into CASSHGLAGPKLDEQFF.

This chain links TRBV18 with TRBJ2-3; TRBD2 agrees at 7 bases. This CDR3 has 16 residues. J lost 6 bases, V lost 3 bases, and 12 bases had no gene match. Germline V gene lookup returns CDR1 KGHSH and CDR2 LQKENI. The DNA for the CDR3 is TGTGCCAGCTCACCCGCTAACCTGCCCGGGGGGGATACGCAGTATTTT. Translated, it gives CASSPANLPGGDTQYF.

The rearrangement links TRBV15 to TRBJ2-1; TRBD2 matches 14 bases. CDR3 length: 16 amino acids. Trimming took 2 bases from V and 7 from J; bases not matched to a gene: 4. Looked up from germline, CDR1 is LNHNV and CDR2 is YYDKDF (reference sequence). In DNA form, the CDR3 reads TGTGCCACCAGCAGAATGGGACTAGCGGGAGATAATGAGCAGTTCTTC. Residues: CATSRMGLAGDNEQFF.

The chain uses TRBV29-1 and TRBJ1-1, with D tentatively TRBD1 (5 bases). The CDR3 is made up of 13 amino acids. V was shortened by 2 bases and J by 3 bases, with 10 bases between the two germline ends. Germline CDR1 reads SQVTM; CDR2 reads ANQGSEA. The chain's CDR3 is CSVEWGMDTEAFF. DNA of the CDR3: TGCAGCGTTGAATGGGGCATGGACACTGAAGCTTTCTTT.

The chain couples TRBV4-1 to TRBJ2-1, with D perhaps TRBD1 (5 bases). V was shortened by 8 bases and J by 3 bases, with 14 bases between the two germline ends. Germline V lookup: CDR1 MGHRA, CDR2 YSYEKL. CDR3 size: 14 residues. This chain's CDR3 is CASRPETDYNEQFF. The CDR3 bases are TGCGCCAGCCGCCCCGAGACAGACTACAATGAGCAGTTCTTC.

This clone appeared a single time. The chain links TRBV5-1 to TRBJ2-7; the D is unclear. Germline CDR1 is SGHRS and CDR2 is YFSETQ. The germline V and J ends were trimmed by 0 bases and 4 bases, with 8 bases remaining between them. This CDR3 comprises 13 residues. This CDR3 reads CASSLESRYEQYF. DNA for the CDR3: TGCGCCAGCAGCTTGGAGAGTCGGTACGAGCAGTACTTC.

The rearrangement uses TRBV2 and TRBJ2-1, with TRBD1 as a possible D gene (8 bases). Trimming stripped 3 bases from V and 8 bases from J, with 14 bases between. Germline V gives CDR1 SNHLY, CDR2 FYNNEI. The CDR3 loop spans 14 amino acids. The DNA for the CDR3 is TGTGCCAGCAGTGACCGGACAGGGAGGGATGAGCAGTTCTTC. Translation gives CASSDRTGRDEQFF.

This rearrangement joins TRBV6-6 to TRBJ2-7; TRBD1 is a possible D gene (6 bases). The CDR3 contains 12 residues. Germline CDR1 and CDR2: MNHNY and SVGAGI (reference sequence). Trimming stripped 6 bases from V and 4 bases from J, with 10 bases between. CDR3 protein: CASRIQGYEQYF. As DNA, the CDR3 is TGTGCCAGCAGGATACAGGGTTACGAGCAGTACTTC.

With respect to this clone: The junction differs from germline at one of its ends, possibly a read error. This sample includes further DNA sequences coding for the same CDR3. The J gene is TRBJ2-7, the V gene TRBV4-2, with 10 bases that match TRBD2. The germline V gene has CDR1 LGHNA and CDR2 YNFKEQ. The CDR3 runs 17 residues. The chain's CDR3 is CASSQESRSGRADEQYF. Here the CDR3 DNA reads TGTGCCAGCAGTCAAGAGAGTCGCAGCGGGAGGGCCGATGAGCAGTACTTC.

The chain couples TRBV11-2 to TRBJ2-1; a possible D gene is TRBD2 (6 bases). The V and J ends lost 5 bases and 4 bases respectively, with 18 bases between them. The CDR3 sequence is 16 residues long. CDR1 and CDR2 from the germline V gene are SGHAT and FQNNGV. The CDR3 nucleotides are TGTGCCAGCAGCCCTAGCGAGGGGAGTTGGTACAATGAGCAGTTCTTC. Translated: CASSPSEGSWYNEQFF. Filled out from reference TRBV11-2 and TRBJ2-1, the complete variable domain reads EAGVAQSPRYKIIEKRQSVAFWCNPISGHATLYWYQQILGQGPKLLIQFQNNGVVDDSQLPKDRFSAERLKGVDSTLKIQPAKLEDSAVYLCASSPSEGSWYNEQFFGPGTRLTVL.

This chain connects TRBV5-1 to TRBJ2-3, with 8 bases fitting TRBD2. Germline CDR1 is SGHRS and CDR2 is YFSETQ. This CDR3 comprises 16 residues. J lost 6 bases, V lost 1 base, and 10 bases had no gene match. The CDR3 here is CASSLMLGTREDTQYF. CDR3 nucleotide sequence: TGCGCCAGCAGCTTGATGCTTGGGACTAGGGAGGATACGCAGTATTTT.

The chain has TRBV2 and TRBJ2-1, with 10 bases aligning to TRBD2. The CDR3 loop spans 16 amino acids. Per germline, CDR1 SNHLY and CDR2 FYNNEI. The trim removed 6 bases at V and 6 bases at J, leaving 11 bases unmatched. CDR3 coding DNA: TGTGCCAGCAGAGCATTTCTAGCGGGAGCCGCCAATGAGCAGTTCTTC. Encoded protein: CASRAFLAGAANEQFF. Variable domain in full (rest from reference TRBV2 and TRBJ2-1): EPEVTQTPSHQVTQMGQEVILRCVPISNHLYFYWYRQILGQKVEFLVSFYNNEISEKSEIFDDQFSVERPDGSNFTLKIRSTKLEDSAMYFCASRAFLAGAANEQFFGPGTRLTVL.